This T cell receptor beta chain is drawn from a study of Graves' ophthalmopathy and Graves' hyperthyroidism. Study results and limitations: Using 13 signatures, a model distinguished ophthalmopathy from stable hyperthyroidism, reaching just under 90% sensitivity and about 81% specificity. Most clonotypes expanded in thyroid above 0.001 frequency were present in blood too.

Reliance was placed on clinical symptoms, serum thyroxine, TRAb, thyroid ultrasound and orbital computed tomography for diagnosis. V was cut by 1 base and J by 4 bases, with 10 bases left in between. CDR1 is MNHEY and CDR2 is SVGAGI in the germline V gene. This CDR3 has 14 residues. As the template, RNA transcripts were used to amplify TCR beta CDR3 regions. HTBI primers served in a first-round RT-PCR, which a second-round multiplex PCR followed. TCRdb reanalysed the multiplex PCR reads using MiXCR and keeps one entry per CDR3 protein. This repertoire shows about 400,000 distinct CDR3 sequences, about 18% found once; its top ten account for 1.6%. This clonotype was seen ten or more times. Its target is not known.

The sample comprised peripheral blood. This rearrangement joins TRBV6-5 to TRBJ1-1; D unresolved. The sequence came from a woman aged 18-35 years with Graves' ophthalmopathy. In DNA form, the CDR3 reads TGTGCCAGCAGTTACTTTGGGCTGGGCACTGAAGCTTTCTTT. Amino acid sequence: CASSYFGLGTEAFF.